A selection of T cell receptor beta chains follows, all from one sample in a study of blood T cell repertoires in COVID-19. Some clones are missing from TCRdb's copy, which holds only in-frame ones; the method was immunoSEQ multiplex PCR. The sample has under 200,000 clones, around 84% seen once. Sequencing used peripheral blood. The receptors were sampled from a woman in her sixties or seventies with COVID-19, enrolled during active disease. Each CDR3 is given with its conserved first and last residue. A D gene is named only where the DNA matches it firmly. For some rows the clone size is stated as once, few or many, or as a class when expanded; others skip it.

d_call: -; clone_size: -; v_call: TRBV19; j_call: TRBJ1-3; cdr3_aa: CASPQGGGNTIYF; cdr3_nt: TGTGCCAGTCCGCAGGGAGGTGGAAACACCATATATTTT
d_call: -; clone_size: -; v_call: TRBV19; j_call: TRBJ1-2; cdr3_aa: CASTSDNNYGYTF; cdr3_nt: TGTGCCAGCACCTCGGACAACAACTATGGCTACACCTTC
d_call: TRBD1; clone_size: -; v_call: TRBV11-2; j_call: TRBJ1-1; cdr3_aa: CASSSQSGQGREAFF; cdr3_nt: TGTGCCAGCAGCTCCCAATCCGGACAGGGGCGAGAAGCTTTCTTT
d_call: TRBD1; clone_size: -; v_call: TRBV7-2; j_call: TRBJ1-5; cdr3_aa: CASSSRTGVGQPQHF; cdr3_nt: TGTGCCAGCAGCTCACGGACAGGGGTGGGTCAGCCCCAGCATTTT
d_call: TRBD1; clone_size: -; v_call: TRBV19; j_call: TRBJ2-2; cdr3_aa: CASQNSPGQKTNTGELFF; cdr3_nt: TGTGCCAGTCAGAATTCGCCGGGACAGAAGACGAACACCGGGGAGCTGTTTTTT
d_call: -; clone_size: -; v_call: TRBV5-6; j_call: TRBJ2-1; cdr3_aa: CASSTSYNEQFF; cdr3_nt: TGTGCCAGCAGCACTAGCTACAATGAGCAGTTCTTC
d_call: TRBD1; clone_size: few; v_call: TRBV5-1; j_call: TRBJ2-2; cdr3_aa: CASSSRDRGLTGELFF; cdr3_nt: TGCGCCAGCAGCTCCCGGGACAGGGGACTCACCGGGGAGCTGTTTTTT
d_call: TRBD1; clone_size: -; v_call: TRBV27; j_call: TRBJ1-5; cdr3_aa: CASSDRAPLAYSNQPQHF; cdr3_nt: TGTGCCAGCAGCGACAGGGCACCTCTCGCCTATAGCAATCAGCCCCAGCATTTT
d_call: -; clone_size: -; v_call: TRBV27; j_call: TRBJ1-1; cdr3_aa: CASTSGWGNTEAFF; cdr3_nt: TGTGCCAGCACCTCGGGGTGGGGGAACACTGAAGCTTTCTTT
d_call: -; clone_size: once; v_call: TRBV6-2/TRBV6-3; j_call: TRBJ2-2; cdr3_aa: CASSYLDQGTGELFF; cdr3_nt: TGTGCCAGCAGTTACCTCGATCAGGGAACCGGGGAGCTGTTTTTT
d_call: -; clone_size: -; v_call: TRBV9; j_call: TRBJ2-3; cdr3_aa: CASSVGGPSTDTQYF; cdr3_nt: TGTGCCAGCAGCGTAGGAGGGCCTAGCACAGATACGCAGTATTTT
d_call: -; clone_size: -; v_call: TRBV6-5; j_call: TRBJ1-5; cdr3_aa: CASRGGGSQPQHF; cdr3_nt: TGTGCCAGCAGAGGGGGGGGCTCTCAGCCCCAGCATTTT
d_call: -; clone_size: once; v_call: TRBV2; j_call: TRBJ1-5; cdr3_aa: CASSRPGRDQPQHF; cdr3_nt: TGTGCCAGCAGTAGGCCAGGGCGAGATCAGCCCCAGCATTTT
d_call: -; clone_size: -; v_call: TRBV6-2/TRBV6-3; j_call: TRBJ2-7; cdr3_aa: CASSYSTRYEQYF; cdr3_nt: TGTGCCAGCAGTTACTCGACTCGTTACGAGCAGTACTTC
d_call: -; clone_size: once; v_call: TRBV21-1; j_call: TRBJ1-1; cdr3_aa: CASRLTVNTEAFF; cdr3_nt: TGTGCCAGCAGGTTGACAGTGAACACTGAAGCTTTCTTT
d_call: TRBD1; clone_size: -; v_call: TRBV5-4; j_call: TRBJ2-5; cdr3_aa: CASIPFRDRGEGETQYF; cdr3_nt: TGTGCCAGCATCCCCTTCCGGGACAGGGGGGAGGGAGAGACCCAGTACTTC
d_call: -; clone_size: -; v_call: TRBV20-1; j_call: TRBJ2-2; cdr3_aa: CSTTIAGELFF; cdr3_nt: TGCAGTACCACAATTGCCGGGGAGCTGTTTTTT
d_call: TRBD1; clone_size: -; v_call: TRBV18; j_call: TRBJ1-5; cdr3_aa: CASSPRAIGTDRYQPQHF; cdr3_nt: TGTGCCAGCTCACCCCGGGCAATAGGGACAGACCGATATCAGCCCCAGCATTTT
d_call: -; clone_size: once; v_call: TRBV28; j_call: TRBJ2-6; cdr3_aa: CASSLTGTGANVLTF; cdr3_nt: TGTGCCAGCAGTTTAACAGGGACTGGGGCCAACGTCCTGACTTTC
d_call: -; clone_size: -; v_call: TRBV29-1; j_call: TRBJ2-2; cdr3_aa: CSVDRENTGELFF; cdr3_nt: TGCAGCGTGGACAGAGAAAACACCGGGGAGCTGTTTTTT
d_call: TRBD2; clone_size: -; v_call: TRBV4-2; j_call: TRBJ2-2; cdr3_aa: CASSPSGRALGTGELFF; cdr3_nt: TGTGCCAGCAGCCCTAGCGGGAGGGCCCTCGGCACCGGGGAGCTGTTTTTT
d_call: -; clone_size: -; v_call: TRBV18; j_call: TRBJ1-1; cdr3_aa: CASSVSSGGTEAFF; cdr3_nt: TGTGCCAGCTCAGTATCGTCGGGGGGCACTGAAGCTTTCTTT
d_call: -; clone_size: -; v_call: TRBV6-6; j_call: TRBJ1-6; cdr3_aa: CASSLGGSYSPLHF; cdr3_nt: TGTGCCAGCAGCCTAGGAGGGAGTTATTCACCCCTCCACTTT
d_call: -; clone_size: few; v_call: TRBV6-5; j_call: TRBJ1-1; cdr3_aa: CASRKRQVNTEAFF; cdr3_nt: TGTGCCAGCAGAAAACGACAGGTAAACACTGAAGCTTTCTTT
d_call: -; clone_size: -; v_call: TRBV7-2; j_call: TRBJ1-1; cdr3_aa: CASSFDKNTEAFF; cdr3_nt: TGTGCCAGCAGCTTCGACAAGAACACTGAAGCTTTCTTT
d_call: TRBD1; clone_size: -; v_call: TRBV18; j_call: TRBJ2-2; cdr3_aa: CASSRQGANTGELFF; cdr3_nt: TGTGCCAGCTCACGACAGGGGGCGAACACCGGGGAGCTGTTTTTT
d_call: TRBD1; clone_size: few; v_call: TRBV5-1; j_call: TRBJ2-7; cdr3_aa: CASSGRTGALVYEQYF; cdr3_nt: TGCGCCAGCAGCGGACGGACAGGGGCGCTTGTCTACGAGCAGTACTTC
d_call: -; clone_size: -; v_call: TRBV7-9; j_call: TRBJ1-5; cdr3_aa: CASSRQPGQPQHF; cdr3_nt: TGTGCCAGCAGCCGACAGCCGGGTCAGCCCCAGCATTTT
d_call: TRBD1; clone_size: once; v_call: TRBV28; j_call: TRBJ1-2; cdr3_aa: CASSPDRDGGYTF; cdr3_nt: TGTGCCAGCAGCCCGGACAGGGATGGGGGCTACACCTTC
d_call: TRBD1; clone_size: -; v_call: TRBV18; j_call: TRBJ1-1; cdr3_aa: CASSPAGGAVNTEAFF; cdr3_nt: TGTGCCAGCTCACCTGCAGGGGGCGCGGTGAACACTGAAGCTTTCTTT
d_call: -; clone_size: -; v_call: TRBV29-1; j_call: TRBJ1-2; cdr3_aa: CSVGAGRGYTF; cdr3_nt: TGCAGCGTTGGCGCAGGCCGAGGCTACACCTTC
d_call: TRBD1; clone_size: -; v_call: TRBV5-1; j_call: TRBJ1-5; cdr3_aa: CASSLAGQGYQPQHF; cdr3_nt: TGCGCCAGCAGTTTGGCTGGACAGGGTTATCAGCCCCAGCATTTT
d_call: TRBD2; clone_size: once; v_call: TRBV3-1/TRBV3-2; j_call: TRBJ2-3; cdr3_aa: CASSQGARLAGTSDTQYF; cdr3_nt: TGTGCCAGCAGCCAAGGCGCCCGACTAGCGGGGACCTCAGATACGCAGTATTTT
d_call: -; clone_size: -; v_call: TRBV12-5; j_call: TRBJ1-1; cdr3_aa: CASASNTEAFF; cdr3_nt: TGTGCTAGTGCCTCCAACACTGAAGCTTTCTTT
d_call: -; clone_size: -; v_call: TRBV28; j_call: TRBJ1-2; cdr3_aa: CASISPQPVNYGYTF; cdr3_nt: TGTGCCAGCATCTCCCCGCAACCAGTTAACTATGGCTACACCTTC
d_call: -; clone_size: -; v_call: TRBV25-1; j_call: TRBJ1-1; cdr3_aa: CASSARGFGTEAFF; cdr3_nt: TGTGCCAGCAGTGCCAGGGGTTTCGGCACTGAAGCTTTCTTT
d_call: -; clone_size: -; v_call: TRBV10-3; j_call: TRBJ1-2; cdr3_aa: CAIMGTRGYGYTF; cdr3_nt: TGTGCCATCATGGGGACCAGGGGCTATGGCTACACCTTC
d_call: TRBD1; clone_size: few; v_call: TRBV6-5; j_call: TRBJ1-2; cdr3_aa: CASSKPPGQGTYTF; cdr3_nt: TGTGCCAGCAGTAAGCCACCGGGACAGGGAACCTACACCTTC
d_call: TRBD1; clone_size: -; v_call: TRBV7-2; j_call: TRBJ1-5; cdr3_aa: CASSLGSTGGGQPQHF; cdr3_nt: TGTGCCAGCAGCTTAGGGTCTACAGGGGGAGGTCAGCCCCAGCATTTT
d_call: -; clone_size: once; v_call: TRBV18; j_call: TRBJ2-6; cdr3_aa: CASCQGSGANVLTF; cdr3_nt: TGTGCCAGCTGCCAGGGTTCTGGGGCCAACGTCCTGACTTTC
d_call: TRBD2; clone_size: -; v_call: TRBV19; j_call: TRBJ2-5; cdr3_aa: CASSISSGRETQYF; cdr3_nt: TGTGCCAGTAGTATCTCTAGCGGGAGGGAGACCCAGTACTTC
d_call: TRBD1; clone_size: -; v_call: TRBV6-2/TRBV6-3; j_call: TRBJ1-1; cdr3_aa: CASSSVPGQGEAFF; cdr3_nt: TGTGCCAGCAGTTCCGTCCCGGGACAGGGAGAAGCTTTCTTT
d_call: -; clone_size: -; v_call: TRBV5-1; j_call: TRBJ2-7; cdr3_aa: CASSLEGISDEQYF; cdr3_nt: TGCGCCAGCAGCTTAGAGGGTATATCGGACGAGCAGTACTTC
d_call: -; clone_size: -; v_call: TRBV28; j_call: TRBJ2-2; cdr3_aa: CASSLTVTVTGELFF; cdr3_nt: TGTGCCAGCAGCCTGACTGTGACGGTCACCGGGGAGCTGTTTTTT
d_call: -; clone_size: -; v_call: TRBV5-1; j_call: TRBJ2-1; cdr3_aa: CASSLVTDNEQFF; cdr3_nt: TGCGCCAGCAGCTTGGTTACAGACAATGAGCAGTTCTTC
d_call: -; clone_size: once; v_call: TRBV19; j_call: TRBJ2-6; cdr3_aa: CASSDGEAPSGANVLTF; cdr3_nt: TGTGCCAGTAGTGACGGGGAGGCCCCCTCTGGGGCCAACGTCCTGACTTTC